The source of this T cell receptor beta chain is a study of STAT5B mutations in CD4+ large granular lymphocyte leukemia (dated by TCRdb to between 2021 and 2024). Regarding the complete study: Among healthy controls, the CDR3 'QG' motif was associated with a particular HLA allele. Flow cytometry performed on FACSCanto II or FACSVerse showed that the purified fractions had more than 95% purity among lymphocytes. The study compared the TCRbeta repertoires of patients with CD4+ T-cell large granular lymphocyte leukemia against the TCRbeta repertoires of healthy blood donors.

Healthy controls were some 34 blood donors whose buffy coats came from the Finnish Red Cross blood service. All TCR-sequenced material derived from peripheral blood: patient blood samples and healthy donor buffy coats. Ficoll-Hypaque gradient centrifugation was used to isolate peripheral blood mononuclear cells. For the healthy controls, CD4+ cells were obtained from buffy coats by magnetic purification. Genomic DNA was extracted with the Gentra Puregene Cell and Tissue kit and quantified on a Qubit 2.0 fluorometer. Overall study results and their limits: Greater clonality appeared to be present in CD4-sorted patient repertoires than in healthy CD4+ repertoires, and the difference was retained after the putative leukemic clones were removed. Enrichment of TRBV06-family usage was observed among the top patient clones (8/27) relative to healthy controls (2/35). Each patient's main leukemic clonotypes were private, but more than 20% of these clonotypes showed up at low frequency in the non-leukemic repertoires of other patients. The data were not HLA-matched, and the higher clonality in CD4+ T-LGLL than in CD8+ T-LGLL could be due to the relatively small sample size.

Of note for this clone: Its target antigen remains unknown. The sample holds no much larger clone one base away, and base qualities are not on file.

CDR1 and CDR2 (SGHVS, FQNEAQ) derive from the germline V gene. Reading from cysteine to phenylalanine, the CDR3 counts 15 amino acids. Solely the CDR3 DNA is kept, with 45 bases framed from the first base. At the junction V is shortened by 5 bases and J by 0 bases; bases outside the gene matches: 6. TCRbeta rearrangements were sequenced from genomic DNA using the immunoSEQ assay at survey resolution. As for the original processing: In the TCR sequencing data, the smallest productive clonotype frequency that could be detected was 2.59 x 10-5. Analyses included only productive TCRbeta rearrangements, meaning complete and in-frame sequences. Simpson clonality, calculated in the immunoSEQ Analyzer version 3.0, was used as the measure of sample clonality. Clones were binned by frequency as very rare, small, medium, large (1-20%) or hyperexpanded (>20%). Generation probabilities were estimated with OLGA 1.2.3, V-gene circos plots were made with VDJtools, specificities were looked up in VDJdb, and CDR3 motifs were identified with GLIPH. As stored in TCRdb, this immuneACCESS dataset retains in-frame rearrangements with V and J assigned. A fraction of the clones does not appear; measured against another copy, unresolved V genes explain less than half of the discrepancy, and the remainder lacks a known reason. V and J calls and clone size come straight from that table; D and trimming were deduced from the DNA. This sample lists about 45,000 clones; approximately 86% were detected once. The ten largest clones capture 2% to 3% of the sample.

Sequencing used CD4+ T cells from blood buffy coats. Recombination connected TRBV7-8 to TRBJ1-1; 7 central nucleotides agree with TRBD1. This receptor was identified in a human donor in good health. The CDR3 protein: CASSPRGQMNTEAFF. DNA sequence: TGTGCCAGCAGCCCACGGGGACAGATGAACACTGAAGCTTTCTTT. Beyond the CDR3, the reference TRBV7-8 and TRBJ1-1 genes provide the residues; the full variable domain reads: GAGVSQSPRYKVAKRGQDVALRCDPISGHVSLFWYQQALGQGPEFLTYFQNEAQLDKSGLPSDRFFAERPEGSVSTLKIQRTQQEDSAVYLCASSPRGQMNTEAFFGQGTRLTVV.